This T cell receptor beta chain was sequenced during a study of identifying expanded T cells in peripheral blood. Regarding the study as a whole: Technical replicates showed around 1.2 changed clones; two weeks 15 to 20; four weeks 19. Roughly two-week clone count variance significantly increased as total template count grew.

No infections or other immune events were documented during collection. The germline V gene has CDR1 MNHEY and CDR2 SMNVEV (reference sequence). V shed 8 bases, J shed 5 bases, and the junction held 2 bases outside the gene matches. CDR3 length: 13 amino acids. Concerning this clone itself: Its antigen is unidentified.

Sequencing was performed with immunoSEQ multiplex PCR; in TCRdb, only in-frame clones are kept and a portion is missing. The table lists 84,000 or so clones, roughly 90% of them singletons. The chain uses TRBV27 and TRBJ2-2, with 10 bases aligning to TRBD1. The clonotype originates from a person aged 18 to 75 in good health. The sample comprised blood. The CDR3 DNA follows: TGTGCCAGCTGGGGACAGGGGACCGGGGAGCTGTTTTTT. It yields the protein CASWGQGTGELFF.